Listed here are 15 T cell receptor beta chains from one sample, sequenced in a study of T cells in localized non-small cell lung cancer. The repertoire was sequenced with immunoSEQ multiplex PCR; TCRdb's copy has only in-frame clones and lacks some. Among roughly 4,700 clones listed, under 30% were seen once. The sample consisted of lung tumor tissue, taken before any cancer treatment. These receptors were taken from a man aged 40 to 69 with stage II lung adenocarcinoma.

This clone has more than one count but fewer than ten. The chain carries TRBV6-8 and TRBJ2-5; D not certain. The germline gives CDR1 MNHGY, CDR2 SAAAGT. The CDR3 has 15 amino acids. V lost 5 bases and J lost 2, with 15 bases in between. The CDR3 protein is CASSARPHIQETQYF. The CDR3 region has the DNA TGTGCCAGCAGTGCCCGGCCCCACATACAAGAGACCCAGTACTTC.

This clone is medium-sized by share. The chain links TRBV11-3 to TRBJ2-1, with 8 bases that match TRBD1. The J segment lost 5 bases and the V segment lost 3 bases, leaving 6 bases of the junction unmatched. The CDR3 sequence is 15 residues long. The V gene's germline CDR1 is SGHNT and CDR2 YENEEA. For the CDR3, the DNA is TGTGCCAGCAGCTTTGTCGGACAGGGACACAATGAGCAGTTCTTC. This codes for CASSFVGQGHNEQFF.

V gene TRBV28 combines with J gene TRBJ2-1; D might be TRBD2 (6 bases). Germline CDR1 and CDR2: MDHEN and SYDVKM. The V and J ends lost 5 bases and 6 bases respectively, with 17 bases between them. The CDR3 covers 15 residues. CDR3 region: CASSRGTVRANEQFF. DNA of the CDR3: TGTGCCAGCAGTCGCGGGACGGTCCGCGCCAATGAGCAGTTCTTC.

This clone was observed a few times. J is TRBJ1-5 and V is TRBV28; D is perhaps TRBD1 (5 bases). This CDR3 comprises 16 residues. The V end was cut by 7 bases, the J end by 6 bases, with 22 bases between. Germline loops: CDR1 MDHEN, CDR2 SYDVKM. For the CDR3, the DNA is TGTGCCAGCATAAGCGGGGGGGAGGGCAGAAGTCAGCCCCAGCATTTT. It yields the protein CASISGGEGRSQPQHF.

This chain links TRBV11-3 with TRBJ1-3; 9 bases fit TRBD1. Germline CDR1 is SGHNT and CDR2 is YENEEA. The junction had 7 bases not matched to a gene; V was cut back by 4 bases and J by 3 bases. This CDR3 contains 16 residues. The CDR3, as DNA: TGTGCCAGCAGCTCGGACAGGGGCGGTGTTGGAAACACCATATATTTT. It specifies CASSSDRGGVGNTIYF. Based on the CDR3 plus reference TRBV11-3 and TRBJ1-3, the full variable domain is EAGVVQSPRYKIIEKKQPVAFWCNPISGHNTLYWYLQNLGQGPELLIRYENEEAVDDSQLPKDRFSAERLKGVDSTLKIQPAELGDSAVYLCASSSDRGGVGNTIYFGEGSWLTVV.

The chain links TRBV19 to TRBJ1-2, with 11 bases lining up with TRBD1. The V segment lost 5 bases and the J segment 8 bases; nucleotides outside the gene matches: 7. The CDR3 is 14 amino acids. Germline CDR1 LNHDA, CDR2 SQIVND (reference sequence). CDR3 nucleotides: TGTGCCAGTAGTTCGGACAGGGGGCGCGGCGGCTACACCTTC. Protein sequence: CASSSDRGRGGYTF.

The chain couples TRBV6-8 to TRBJ2-7; the D gene is possibly TRBD2 (5 bases). Trimming removed 6 bases at V and 2 bases at J, with 14 bases between. From germline, CDR1 is MNHGY and CDR2 SAAAGT. The CDR3 contains 14 residues. The CDR3: CASRGEVRAYEQYF. The CDR3 DNA reads TGTGCCAGCAGGGGAGAGGTAAGAGCCTACGAGCAGTACTTC.

This clone showed up just a few times. This chain links TRBV6-8 with TRBJ2-1, with TRBD2 as a possible D gene (6 bases). Between the trimmed V and J ends, which lost 5 bases and 2 bases, there was a span of 16 bases. CDR3 size: 16 residues. CDR1 and CDR2 from the germline V gene are MNHGY and SAAAGT. As DNA, the CDR3 is TGTGCCAGCAGTGGAGGGGTAGGCGGTCCCTACAATGAGCAGTTCTTC. The encoded protein is CASSGGVGGPYNEQFF.

The rearrangement uses TRBV12-5 and TRBJ1-1; D is unresolved. CDR1 is LGHNT and CDR2 is FRNRAP in the germline V gene. This CDR3 has 13 amino acids. CDR3 in amino acids: CASAGNMNTEAFF. CDR3 DNA sequence: TGTGCCAGCGCCGGCAACATGAACACTGAAGCTTTCTTT.

The chain employs TRBV12-5 and TRBJ2-1, with TRBD1 matching over 8 bases. V was clipped by 5 bases and J by 12 bases; unmatched bases: 6. Germline CDR1 LGHNT, CDR2 FRNRAP. This CDR3 region has 12 residues. CDR3: CASGGQGSWQFF. The CDR3, as DNA: TGTGCTAGTGGTGGACAGGGTAGTTGGCAGTTCTTC.

This clone was observed a few times. The rearrangement joins TRBV27 to TRBJ2-3; no reliable D call. The CDR3 sequence is 12 residues long. Germline lookup yields CDR1 MNHEY and CDR2 SMNVEV (reference sequence). Trimming shortened V by 4 bases and J by 4 bases, and 6 bases separated the two germline ends. CDR3 amino acids: CASSSPPDTQYF. The CDR3 nucleotides are TGTGCCAGCAGTTCCCCCCCAGATACGCAGTATTTT.

This clone was detected only a few times. The rearrangement links TRBV10-2 to TRBJ1-1, with 7 nucleotides matching TRBD1. CDR1 WSHSY and CDR2 SAAADI come from the germline V gene. The CDR3 covers 19 residues. Trimming took 0 bases from V and 0 from J; bases not matched to a gene: 13. The CDR3 region has the DNA TGCGCCAGCAGTGAGTCCGAGACAGGGACGTTTGGGGTGAACACTGAAGCTTTCTTT. Translating gives CASSESETGTFGVNTEAFF.

This chain uses TRBV18 with TRBJ2-2; D is possibly TRBD1 (5 bases). CDR1 and CDR2 from the germline V gene are KGHSH and LQKENI. V lost 1 base to trimming and J lost 5 bases, with 5 bases between them. This CDR3 spans 13 amino acids. The CDR3 coding sequence is TGTGCCAGCTCACCACAGGGGACCGGGGAGCTGTTTTTT. Translating it yields CASSPQGTGELFF.

This clone appeared a few times. The CDR3 DNA is TGTGCCAGCAGCTTTGGGGGATCTCCTAGAGAGCAGTACTTC. Translation gives CASSFGGSPREQYF. The chain uses TRBV11-3 and TRBJ2-7; either TRBD1 or TRBD2 may fit D (5 bases each). Between the trimmed V and J ends, which lost 3 bases and 7 bases, there was a span of 16 bases. Per the germline V gene, CDR1 is SGHNT and CDR2 is YENEEA. CDR3 length: 14 residues.

The genes are TRBV11-3 and TRBJ2-7; 9 nucleotides agree with TRBD2. The trim removed 5 bases at V and 6 bases at J, leaving 11 bases unmatched. The CDR3 is 15 residues long. Per germline, CDR1 SGHNT and CDR2 YENEEA. CDR3 nucleotides: TGTGCCAGCAGCCAAAGGGGCGGGAGGGAGAGCGAGCAGTACTTC. Translated, it gives CASSQRGGRESEQYF.